This T cell receptor (beta chain) was captured by sequencing in a study of cytomegalovirus exposure and HLA in healthy donors (dated by TCRdb to about 2017). Study-wide context: An earlier analysis of some 620 of the donors reported approximately 300 Gb of sequence data and 95 million to 120 million unique TCR beta sequences obtained from around 170 million T cells. Roughly five DR-DQ haplotypes were handled as single units for association and clustering because linkage in the cohort was strong. In the later analysis, no new phenotypic data were used to find candidate immune exposures; instead, reliance was placed on TCR beta sequences and their occurrence across donors. Alongside the repertoire data, information on donor age, sex, ethnicity and CMV serostatus was compiled. An early release covering approximately 600 HLA-typed donors comprised 250 to 350 gigabases of sequencing data and 65 million to 100 million unique TCR sequences. An earlier analysis of around 580 of the donors used high-throughput TCR beta sequencing to judge whether each TCR beta V gene segment behaved as functional or pseudogenic. Of the approximately 400 genotyped donors, roughly 85% fell in the genetic ancestry cluster associated with self-reported Caucasian donors. To predict cytomegalovirus infection status, the study brought together high-throughput TCR immunosequencing, statistical association of individual TCRs with disease status, and machine learning. Among 300 to 500 genotyped donors of the cohort, an average of around 250,000 unique TCR beta nucleotide sequences was sequenced per donor, of which about 19% were non-productive. Genome-wide SNP genotypes for about 55% of the roughly 670 donors were used in a later genetic analysis, which treated that subset as a discovery cohort. Every discovery cohort repertoire had been produced on one sequencing platform. The number of donors typed differed by locus, with 629-630 for A, B, C, DRB1 and DQB1, around 560 for DQA1, over 600 for DPA1, and some 450 for DPB1. HLA typing included class I and class II loci at four-digit resolution. A later analysis re-analyzed previously published TCR beta repertoires from 650 to 800 donors and added high-resolution HLA genotyping to study TCR occurrence patterns. The aim of the study was to test whether cataloging public T cell receptors could identify signatures of past pathogen exposure. A separate validation cohort of about 110 different subjects was used in addition to the approximately 610-subject first cohort. The T cell repertoires of about 700 subjects were profiled by immunosequencing and related to cytomegalovirus serostatus. General study outcomes and caveats: The classifier was reported to diagnose cytomegalovirus status with high specificity and sensitivity in both the original cohort and the validation cohort. In vitro tests confirmed that three of the cytomegalovirus-associated TCR beta chains recognize cytomegalovirus antigens. A later analysis found that most CMV-associated TCR beta chains appeared HLA-restricted, with HLA associations seemingly driven largely by CMV exposure. Because the 87-base-pair reads could not distinguish some IMGT-functional V segments, including TRBV6-2 and TRBV6-3, those segments were excluded. A later analysis associated some 17,000 TCR beta sequences with specific HLA alleles at a false discovery rate of 0.05. Across donors, most TCR sequences were observed very rarely, whereas some public TCRs were present in many individuals. Strong co-occurrence of HLA alleles, especially DR and DQ, made assigning TCR associations to individual alleles difficult. The sequencing pipeline was judged likely to have produced a cluster of highly shared sequence variants as a technical artifact. The study listed 150 to 200 TCR beta chains as associated with cytomegalovirus. In an earlier analysis of about 600 of the donors, most TCR beta V segments appeared in productive rearrangements about 90% or about 30% of the time, broadly matching IMGT annotations. In a later analysis, HLA-associated TCR beta chains showed more clonal expansion and lower generation probabilities than non-associated chains that were equally common. Sequencing depth was assumed to be roughly uniform across donors in the presence/absence analyses, though that assumption may not hold. Because HLA typing was unavailable for some donors at each locus, only the typed subset was used in association tests. Only TCR beta chains were sequenced in this cohort, and the absence of alpha or paired-chain data limited detectable features. The earlier analysis of fewer than 750 of the donors excluded some 15 rarely observed V segments, including chromosome 9 orphons, because counts were too low. In a later analysis, TCR association rates were found to vary across HLA loci, with the most associated TCRs seen for DRB1 alleles and the fewest for HLA-C alleles. Linkage disequilibrium might explain the correlated functional status among segregating V segments, but an unknown experimental factor could not be excluded. A further reported finding was that TCR beta sequences accurately predicted the HLA-A and HLA-B alleles for most subjects in the first cohort. Compared with the roughly 670-donor mean, donors in an Asian-associated ancestry cluster had fewer N-insertions in productive TCRs, according to a later genetic analysis. CMV serostatus was the only immune exposure information available for the cohort. An association between a missense DCLRE1C variant and V-gene and J-gene trimming of TCR beta chains was found in a later genetic analysis and replicated in an independent cohort. In a later analysis, several top co-occurrence clusters were reported to appear linked to parvovirus B19, influenza, CMV and Epstein-Barr virus. The authors suggested that the approach could potentially be extended to other disease states and immunological phenotypes.

The cohort comprised 670 or so healthy bone marrow donors. At the time of sampling, every cohort member was nominally healthy, though immune exposures that went unrecorded were likely present. The donor was CMV seronegative and was included in the group of a few hundred seronegative cohort members. Each donor provided a peripheral blood sample, and peripheral blood mononuclear cells were used for TCR beta sequencing. The Qiagen DNeasy Blood Extraction Kit was used to extract genomic DNA from the blood cell samples. This clone came up once. Its antigen specificity is not known. The sample holds no much larger clone one base away, and base qualities are not on file. Library generation was performed with the immunoSEQ multiplex PCR assay. For the multiplex PCR, a mixture combining 60 forward primers for TCR Vbeta segments and 13 reverse primers for TCR Jbeta segments was used. A multiplex PCR assay on genomic DNA amplified the CDR3 region of rearranged TCR beta genes. The amplified TCR beta libraries were sequenced on the Illumina HiSeq System as 87-base-pair reads. On the authors' methods: A later analysis counted 65 million to 90 million unique TCR beta chains across the 670 or so repertoires, and roughly 10 million of these chains were shared by at least two donors. A nearest-neighbor algorithm error-corrected the raw reads and collapsed the reads into unique sequences, merging closely related sequences to remove PCR and sequencing errors. V, D and J gene segments were assigned by aligning CDR3 sequences to IMGT reference sequences. For a sequence to be retained, at least a six-nucleotide match to both a V gene segment and a J gene segment was required. A rearrangement was called productive if the CDR3 had no stop codons and remained in frame with V and J, and every other rearrangement was called non-productive. Following IMGT convention, CDR3 was defined as the stretch from the second conserved V-encoded cysteine to the conserved J-encoded phenylalanine. The earlier analysis of about 610 of the donors excluded any sequence lacking an unambiguous match to a single V gene segment. In an earlier analysis of around 600 of the donors, V segments were called functional above 56.7% productive rearrangements and were called segregating when the between-donor standard deviation exceeded 5%. A statistical classification framework was developed to diagnose cytomegalovirus status using the catalog of TCR beta chain sequences. In a later analysis, V and J genes were assigned by comparing TCR nucleotide sequences against IMGT/GENE-DB human TR gene sequences. In a later analysis, CDR3 sequences and most-parsimonious VDJ recombination scenarios were assigned using the TCRdist pipeline. A later analysis defined each TCR beta chain by its CDR3 amino acid sequence plus V-gene family, and excluded reads lacking a unique V-gene family. A later analysis removed roughly 590 highly shared, low-generation-probability nucleotide sequences to deal with suspected cross-contamination and a sequencing artifact. For each public chain, a later analysis derived a clonal expansion index from normalized ranks of inferred template counts within each repertoire. Generation probabilities in a later analysis came from a VDJ recombination model fitted to out-of-frame rearrangements, and those results were checked against IGoR. In a later analysis, hypergeometric tests were used to score TCR-TCR, TCR-HLA and TCR-CMV co-occurrence, with a repertoire-size bias correction applied to TCR pairs. In a later analysis, false discovery rates were estimated by permuting HLA or CMV assignments 20 times. A later analysis grouped co-occurring TCRs with DBSCAN, adding TCRdist sequence similarity when clustering within HLA-allele-positive subsets. For co-occurrence clustering, repertoires with fewer than 30,000 or more than 120,000 public chains were excluded, along with a handful of repertoires with anomalous nucleotide sharing. The table comes from immuneACCESS by way of TCRdb, which keeps in-frame sequences with V and J called. Part of the clones is missing from these tables; in studies checked, under half for an unresolved V gene and the rest for unknown reasons. D and trimming were read from the DNA, whereas the V and J calls and clone size are those reported in that table. The sample includes roughly 150,000 clones, with 70% to 80% observed a single time. Approximately 2.1% of the sample rests with the top ten.

The CDR1 and CDR2 encoded by the germline V gene are SGHVS and FNYEAQ. V drops 5 bases and J drops 6 bases, leaving 19 bases in between. CDR3 length: 15 amino acids, cysteine to phenylalanine. The entry retains the CDR3 DNA only, 45 bases that are in frame from base 1. Sequences were obtained from PBMCs. The sequence joins TRBV7-6 to TRBJ1-1; the D gene identity is not certain. This sequence originates from a man younger than 40 in good health and CMV-seronegative. The DNA sequence follows: TGTGCCAGCAGCCCAGTTGGAGGGCGAGGATCTGAAGCTTTCTTT. Its coded protein is CASSPVGGRGSEAFF.